Below, one T cell receptor (beta chain) is given with its context. What it recognizes is unknown. V was clipped by 3 bases and J by 2 bases, with 11 bases between them. CDR3 size: 14 residues. CDR1 is SGHRS, CDR2 YFSETQ, per germline. This record comes from a study of graft-versus-host responses after intestinal transplantation. The wider study: All recipients were transplanted with multivisceral, liver-intestinal, or isolated intestinal grafts.

Sequenced by immunoSEQ multiplex PCR; TCRdb stores in-frame clones only, minus some. The data show roughly 100,000 clones, 90% to 95% seen once. The sample was unstimulated CD4+ T cells sorted from spleen or lymph node cells, taken before transplant. This TCR was sampled from a human donor who was the organ donor for an intestinal transplant. The V and J genes are TRBV5-1 and TRBJ2-5; possibly TRBD2 for D (6 bases). The CDR3 protein is CASSSRREQETQYF. The CDR3 coding sequence is TGCGCCAGCAGCTCCCGGAGGGAGCAAGAGACCCAGTACTTC.